This T cell receptor (beta chain) stems from a study of blood T cells in healthy people across ages. This CDR3 contains 13 residues. CDR1 is SQVTM and CDR2 is ANQGSEA in the germline V gene. Trimming removed 4 bases at V and 4 bases at J, with 10 bases between. Then a second PCR, running about 6 to 11 cycles, was carried out with a sample-barcoded 5' primer and a J-beta primer mix. TCRdb re-called the 5' RACE reads through MiXCR, storing one row per CDR3 protein. This repertoire shows roughly 800,000 distinct CDR3 sequences, around 25% found once; its top ten account for under 10%. These sequences were also reported in another study, on T cells of mothers and their children.

Source material: blood. The sequence derives from a boy aged 5-17 years in good health. J is TRBJ1-4 and V is TRBV29-1; no definite D call. The CDR3 nucleotides read TGCAGCGTTGGACCGGCGGGTAATGAAAAACTGTTTTTT. Protein product: CSVGPAGNEKLFF.